This entry concerns a single TCR beta chain. The antigen remains unidentified. V shed 1 base and J 5 bases; nucleotides not matched to a gene: 3. This CDR3 contains 15 residues. Germline CDR1 reads SGHVS; CDR2 reads FQNEAQ. This sample stems from a study of cytomegalovirus exposure and HLA in healthy donors. Study-level points and caveats: In vitro, a few CMV-associated chains proved specific for CMV antigens.

The donors were members of the validation cohort comprising about 130 subjects, separate from the roughly 650-subject first cohort. Produced via immunoSEQ multiplex PCR; TCRdb's table is partial and in-frame only. The table records about 200,000 clones, roughly 82% of them present only once. The V gene is TRBV7-8, the J gene TRBJ2-5, with 11 nucleotides matching TRBD2. The sequence derives from a woman aged 18-30 years in good health and CMV-seronegative. Sequenced material: PBMCs. CDR3 coding DNA: TGTGCCAGCAGCTTAGGACTAGCGGGGAGCGAGACCCAGTACTTC. Amino acids: CASSLGLAGSETQYF.